This entry concerns a single T cell receptor beta chain. This sample is part of a study of glioma-infiltrating T cells after dendritic cell vaccination. Study in general: Dendritic cell vaccine was injected intradermally three times, biweekly.

Time point in this sample: after dendritic cell vaccination, including at tumor progression/relapse. Selection required adequate fresh-frozen tumor tissue plus more than two years' survival data. From germline, CDR1 is SGDLS and CDR2 YYNGEE. This CDR3 is built from 16 residues. The V end lost 4 bases, the J end lost 1 base, and 17 bases lay between the germline ends. Amplification used 60 V beta primers and 13 J beta primers. Data came from immunoSEQ multiplex PCR; TCRdb stores just in-frame clones and leaves some out. The profile covers tens of thousands of clones, with over 75% appearing a single time and roughly 9% taken by the ten largest.

This TCR derives from a human donor with glioblastoma. The gene calls are TRBV9 and TRBJ1-1; D is perhaps TRBD1 (6 bases). The specimen comprised blood, sampled after dendritic cell vaccination. This CDR3 is CASSTSAGTTNTEAFF. The CDR3 nucleotides are TGTGCCAGCAGCACGAGCGCCGGGACAACGAACACTGAAGCTTTCTTT.